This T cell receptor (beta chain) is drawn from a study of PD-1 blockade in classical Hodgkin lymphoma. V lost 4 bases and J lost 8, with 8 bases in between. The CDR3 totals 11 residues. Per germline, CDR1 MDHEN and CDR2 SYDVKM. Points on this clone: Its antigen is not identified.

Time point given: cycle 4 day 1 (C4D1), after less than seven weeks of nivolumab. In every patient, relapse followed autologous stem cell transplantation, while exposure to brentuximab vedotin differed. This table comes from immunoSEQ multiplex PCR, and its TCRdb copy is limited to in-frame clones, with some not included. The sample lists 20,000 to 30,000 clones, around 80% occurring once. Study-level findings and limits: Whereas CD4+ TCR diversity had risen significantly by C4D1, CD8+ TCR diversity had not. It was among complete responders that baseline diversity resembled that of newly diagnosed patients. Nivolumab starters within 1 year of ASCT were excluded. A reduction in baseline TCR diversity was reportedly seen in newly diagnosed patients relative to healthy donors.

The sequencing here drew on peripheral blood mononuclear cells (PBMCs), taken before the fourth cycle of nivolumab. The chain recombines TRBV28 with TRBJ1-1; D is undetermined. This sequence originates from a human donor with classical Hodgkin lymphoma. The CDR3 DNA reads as TGTGCCAGCAGTTCAGCCCCCGAAGCTTTCTTT. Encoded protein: CASSSAPEAFF. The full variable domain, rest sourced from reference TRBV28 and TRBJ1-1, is DVKVTQSSRYLVKRTGEKVFLECVQDMDHENMFWYRQDPGLGLRLIYFSYDVKMKEKGDIPEGYSVSREKKERFSLILESASTNQTSMYLCASSSAPEAFFGQGTRLTVV.